This T cell receptor beta chain was captured by sequencing in a study of cytomegalovirus exposure and HLA in healthy donors. About the study: The platform used for the 95 to 150 validation repertoires matched that of the 666 first-cohort repertoires, a later analysis reported. Study-wide points: TCR sequences were mostly rare, though some public TCRs occurred in many donors.

Assay used: immunoSEQ multiplex PCR; TCRdb lists only in-frame clones, some missing. The sample holds approximately 100,000 clones, 88% seen once. V gave up 5 bases and J gave up 4 bases; unmatched junction bases: 0. The CDR3 consists of 13 residues. CDR1 is MNHNS, CDR2 SASEGT, per germline. As concerns this clone: Antigen specificity is unknown.

The receptor was isolated from a young woman in good health and CMV-seronegative. Sequenced sample: PBMCs. The genes are TRBV6-1 and TRBJ2-3; 10 nucleotides align to TRBD2. CDR3 DNA sequence: TGTGCCAGCAGTAGCGGGGGGGCAGATACGCAGTATTTT. Translated: CASSSGGADTQYF.